This is a list of T cell receptor beta chains from one sample in a study of CD8 T cells in Susac syndrome. TCRdb processed the immunoSEQ multiplex PCR reads anew with MiXCR; each CDR3 protein has one entry. Among about 210,000 distinct CDR3 sequences listed, about 94% were seen once. Sequenced: CD4+ T cells from PBMCs. The receptors originated from a human donor with Susac syndrome. Each CDR3 is given with its conserved first and last residue. D genes are given only for firm matches. Size is omitted from some rows. Given values are once, few, many or a class for expanded clones.

d_gene	j_gene	v_gene	abundance	CDR3nt	CDR3aa
-	TRBJ1-1	TRBV12-3/TRBV12-4	-	TGTGCCAGCAGTTTCGGGGGAGGTCTGGCTGAAGCTTTCTTT	CASSFGGGLAEAFF
-	TRBJ1-2	TRBV14	-	TGTGCCAGCAGCCAAGAATACAACTATGGCTACACCTTC	CASSQEYNYGYTF
TRBD1	TRBJ1-2	TRBV29-1	-	TGCAGCGTTGATCCCCGGGACAGGAACTATGGCTACACCTTC	CSVDPRDRNYGYTF
-	TRBJ1-2	TRBV3-1	-	TGTGCCAGCAGCCAAGTAAGGGCTGGCTACACCTTC	CASSQVRAGYTF
-	TRBJ2-1	TRBV5-4	-	TGTGCCAGCACAACGCCCTCCTACAATGAGCAGTTCTTC	CASTTPSYNEQFF
TRBD1	TRBJ2-5	TRBV7-3	-	TGTGCCAGCAGCGTCGACAGGGGGCAAGAGACCCAGTACTTC	CASSVDRGQETQYF
-	TRBJ1-5	TRBV12-3/TRBV12-4	-	TGTGCCAGCAGTTTCTTTCAGTTGAGCAATCAGCCCCAGCATTTT	CASSFFQLSNQPQHF
-	TRBJ2-3	TRBV7-9	-	TGTGCCAGCAGCTTATCCCGCAGCGCCAGCACAGATACGCAGTATTTT	CASSLSRSASTDTQYF
TRBD2	TRBJ2-7	TRBV27	-	TGTGCCAGCAGTCCTGTAGCGGGGGACTCCTACGAGCAGTACTTC	CASSPVAGDSYEQYF
-	TRBJ1-5	TRBV6-2/TRBV6-3	-	TGTGCCAGCACTCAACTCTTGACAGGCAAGGGGCAGCCCCAGCATTTT	CASTQLLTGKGQPQHF
TRBD1	TRBJ2-1	TRBV29-1	-	TGCAGCGTTTTGAGGGGACAGGGGGGCAATGAGCAGTTCTTC	CSVLRGQGGNEQFF
-	TRBJ1-1	TRBV6-2/TRBV6-3	-	TGTGCCAGCAGTTACGTTCGTACTGAAGCTTTCTTT	CASSYVRTEAFF
TRBD1	TRBJ2-2	TRBV5-1	-	TGCGCCAGCAGCGCGGGACAGGAGAACACCGGGGAGCTGTTTTTT	CASSAGQENTGELFF
-	TRBJ2-2	TRBV12-3/TRBV12-4	-	TGTGCCAGCAGTGCCCGACTGGAGGGGCTGTTTTTT	CASSARLEGLFF
-	TRBJ1-6	TRBV9	-	TGTGCCAGCAGCGTTGATTCGGGTCTCAATTCACCCCTCCACTTT	CASSVDSGLNSPLHF
TRBD1	TRBJ1-5	TRBV7-2	-	TGTGCCAGCAGCTTGACCGGGACAGGGGATCAGCCCCAGCATTTT	CASSLTGTGDQPQHF
TRBD1	TRBJ1-6	TRBV18	-	TGTGCCAGCTCACCGACAGGGTTTGATTCACCCCTCCACTTT	CASSPTGFDSPLHF
TRBD1	TRBJ2-3	TRBV7-2	-	TGTGCCAGCAGCACGCGACAGGGATACACAGATACGCAGTATTTT	CASSTRQGYTDTQYF
TRBD2	TRBJ2-1	TRBV5-1	-	TGCGCCAGCAGCCGGAAAAGCGGGGGGGCTAATGAGCAGTTCTTC	CASSRKSGGANEQFF
TRBD2	TRBJ2-5	TRBV6-2/TRBV6-3	-	TGTGCCAGCAGTTACCCGAGGACTAGCGGCAAAGAGACCCAGTACTTC	CASSYPRTSGKETQYF
-	TRBJ1-1	TRBV7-9	-	TGTGCCAGCACTCGACCCCACACTGAAGCTTTCTTT	CASTRPHTEAFF
-	TRBJ2-7	TRBV7-2	-	TGTGCCAGCAGCTTAGGGTACAAGAACGAGCAGTACTTC	CASSLGYKNEQYF
-	TRBJ2-1	TRBV7-9	-	TGTGCCAGCAGCGCGTTTATCGAAGGCAATGAGCAGTTCTTC	CASSAFIEGNEQFF
-	TRBJ2-7	TRBV7-9	-	TGTGCCAGCAGCTTTGAGGGTAGCGAGCAGTACTTC	CASSFEGSEQYF
-	TRBJ2-3	TRBV6-2/TRBV6-3	-	TGTGCCAGCAGTTACGGAGAGGATACGCAGTATTTT	CASSYGEDTQYF
-	TRBJ1-5	TRBV20-1	-	TGCAGTGCTAGAGTATCGGCGGCTCAGCCCCAGCATTTT	CSARVSAAQPQHF
-	TRBJ1-4	TRBV11-2	once	TGTGCCAGCAGCATCGGGACGGCGGGGGGTAATGAAAAACTGTTTTTT	CASSIGTAGGNEKLFF
TRBD1	TRBJ1-2	TRBV2	-	TGTGCCAGCTTGGACAGGGGGGAAAATGGCTACACCTTC	CASLDRGENGYTF
-	TRBJ2-2	TRBV9	-	TGTGCCAGCGCCAGGGACGGACCCAACACCGGGGAGCTGTTTTTT	CASARDGPNTGELFF
TRBD2	TRBJ2-1	TRBV20-1	-	TGCAGTGCTAGGCTCGACCGGGGGGGCCGGGGTGAGCAGTTCTTC	CSARLDRGGRGEQFF
-	TRBJ2-5	TRBV5-1	-	TGCGCCAGCAGCTTGGTTTCAGACCAAGAGACCCAGTACTTC	CASSLVSDQETQYF
-	TRBJ1-1	TRBV20-1	-	TGCAGTGCTAGAGATTCCTCGCGGGCCACGAACACTGAAGCTTTCTTT	CSARDSSRATNTEAFF
-	TRBJ1-4	TRBV6-2/TRBV6-3	-	TGTGCCAGCAGTCGCATCCGTTCGGATGAAAAACTGTTTTTT	CASSRIRSDEKLFF
-	TRBJ2-5	TRBV7-2	-	TGTGCCAGCAGCTTAGACAGGTGGAGCGAGACCCAGTACTTC	CASSLDRWSETQYF
TRBD2	TRBJ2-1	TRBV29-1	-	TGCAGCGTTGTAGCGGGGGGCTACAATGAGCAGTTCTTC	CSVVAGGYNEQFF
-	TRBJ1-1	TRBV5-1	-	TGCGCCAGCAGCTTGGGACATCTGAACACTGAAGCTTTCTTT	CASSLGHLNTEAFF
-	TRBJ2-5	TRBV27	-	TGTGCCAGCAGTCAAAACGGACAGAAAGAGACCCAGTACTTC	CASSQNGQKETQYF
-	TRBJ2-1	TRBV30	-	TGTGCCGCAAAATACGGGGACGGCAATGAGCAGTTCTTC	CAAKYGDGNEQFF
-	TRBJ2-3	TRBV28	-	TGTGCCAGCAGTTTATTTTCAGGGGCTAGCACGCAGTATTTT	CASSLFSGASTQYF
TRBD1	TRBJ2-1	TRBV6-5	-	TGTGCCAGCAGGGGGACAGGGGGCGGGAATGAGCAGTTCTTC	CASRGTGGGNEQFF
-	TRBJ1-3	TRBV28	-	TGTGCCAGCAGTTTGCATCAGGGACTCCTCTCTGGAAACACCATATATTTT	CASSLHQGLLSGNTIYF
TRBD1	TRBJ1-5	TRBV20-1	-	TGCAGTGCTAACGGACAGGGGGCGGTTCAGCCCCAGCATTTT	CSANGQGAVQPQHF
-	TRBJ1-5	TRBV9	-	TGTGCCAGCAGCGTAGTAGGAAACCATCAGCCCCAGCATTTT	CASSVVGNHQPQHF
-	TRBJ1-1	TRBV20-1	-	TGCAGTGCTACAAACACTGAAGCTTTCTTT	CSATNTEAFF
TRBD1	TRBJ1-6	TRBV28	-	TGTGCCAGCAGTTTCGCGGGACAGGATAATTCACCCCTCCACTTT	CASSFAGQDNSPLHF
-	TRBJ2-7	TRBV6-6	-	TGTGCCAGCCGTAGGACAGCAAGTACCTACGAGCAGTACTTC	CASRRTASTYEQYF
TRBD1	TRBJ1-4	TRBV24-1	-	TGTGCCACCAGTGATACTGGACAGGGGAATGAAAAACTGTTTTTT	CATSDTGQGNEKLFF
TRBD2	TRBJ2-2	TRBV7-9	-	TGTGCCAGCAGCCTCGGTCGGGGGGTCGACGGGGAGCTGTTTTTT	CASSLGRGVDGELFF
-	TRBJ2-3	TRBV6-2/TRBV6-3	-	TGTGCCAGCAGTTACGTCCAGCCTAGCACAGATACGCAGTATTTT	CASSYVQPSTDTQYF
TRBD1	TRBJ1-2	TRBV7-6	-	TGTGCCAGCAGCCAGTTTTCCGCCCCGACAGGGGCGAAGTATGGCTACACCTTC	CASSQFSAPTGAKYGYTF
TRBD1	TRBJ1-3	TRBV30	-	TGTGCCTGGAGTCTACAGGGGGCAACTGGTGGAAACACCATATATTTT	CAWSLQGATGGNTIYF
-	TRBJ1-2	TRBV7-8	-	TGTGCCAGCAGCTTAGAATTGTGGAGAAGTAACTATGGCTACACCTTC	CASSLELWRSNYGYTF
-	TRBJ1-4	TRBV9	-	TGTGCCAGCAGTGAGGATGCAACTAATGAAAAACTGTTTTTT	CASSEDATNEKLFF
-	TRBJ2-1	TRBV7-7	-	TGTGCTAGCAGCTTACGAGGGAGAGACAATGAGCAGTTCTTC	CASSLRGRDNEQFF
-	TRBJ1-5	TRBV21-1	-	TGTGCCAGCAGCAAATGTGACGGGGCCGGAGAACAGCCCCAGCATTTT	CASSKCDGAGEQPQHF
-	TRBJ1-1	TRBV11-2	once	TGTGCCAGCAGCCTTGTGGACCCTATAAGGGCTTTCTTT	CASSLVDPIRAFF
TRBD2	TRBJ2-3	TRBV24-1	-	TGTGCCACCAGTGACTTTAGCGGGGGGGCCCCGCCAGATACGCAGTATTTT	CATSDFSGGAPPDTQYF
-	TRBJ1-2	TRBV19	-	TGTGCCAGTAGTGCCCAGGACGTCGGTGGCTACACCTTC	CASSAQDVGGYTF
TRBD2	TRBJ2-1	TRBV6-2/TRBV6-3	-	TGTGCCAGCAGACTAGCGGGGGGGCGAGATGAGCAGTTCTTC	CASRLAGGRDEQFF